The present TCR beta chain was sequenced within a study of cytomegalovirus exposure and HLA in healthy donors. At the level of the study: As an earlier analysis found, 150 million to 200 million T cells yielded about 100 million unique TCR beta sequences.

Study findings and constraints: Usually a TCR sequence was rare, but some public TCRs were found in many donors. Earlier analysis found most TCR beta V segments productive about 87% or about 30% of the time. In vitro checks showed that a few CMV-associated chains really do target CMV antigens.

PCR primers comprised 60 Vbeta and 13 Jbeta primers. Measured with immunoSEQ multiplex PCR; TCRdb has only the in-frame clones, and not every one. Of some 100,000 clones in the sample, about 80% were seen once. Germline assignment: CDR1 PRHDT and CDR2 FYEKMQ (reference sequence). CDR3 length: 14 amino acids. Trimming took 5 bases from V and 9 from J; bases not matched to a gene: 10. There are a few counts of this clone. Its antigen is currently unknown. The rearrangement joins TRBV13 to TRBJ2-1, with 7 nucleotides matching TRBD2. Sequenced material: PBMCs. The receptor's source is a woman in her forties or fifties in good health and CMV-seropositive. The CDR3 spells CASSVRLAGGEQFF. The CDR3 DNA reads TGTGCCAGCAGCGTACGACTAGCCGGGGGTGAGCAGTTCTTC.